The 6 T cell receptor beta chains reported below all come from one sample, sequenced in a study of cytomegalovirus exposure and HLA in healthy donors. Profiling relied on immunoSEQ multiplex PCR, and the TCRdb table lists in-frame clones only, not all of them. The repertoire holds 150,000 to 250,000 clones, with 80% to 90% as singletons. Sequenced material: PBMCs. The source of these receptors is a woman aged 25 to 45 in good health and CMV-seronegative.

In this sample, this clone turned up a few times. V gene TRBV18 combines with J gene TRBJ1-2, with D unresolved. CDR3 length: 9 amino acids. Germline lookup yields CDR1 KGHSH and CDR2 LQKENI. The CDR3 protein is CAVPEEHTF. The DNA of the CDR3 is TGTGCGGTGCCCGAGGAACACACCTTC.

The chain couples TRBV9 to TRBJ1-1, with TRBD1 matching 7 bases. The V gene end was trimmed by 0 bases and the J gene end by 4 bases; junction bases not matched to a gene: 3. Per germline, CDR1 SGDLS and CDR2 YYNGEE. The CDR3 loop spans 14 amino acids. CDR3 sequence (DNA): TGTGCCAGCAGCGTAGTGGCAGGGGGCACTGAAGCTTTCTTT. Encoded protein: CASSVVAGGTEAFF.

CDR3 region: CASKTGGMNTEAFF. CDR3 coding DNA: TGCGCCAGCAAGACAGGGGGCATGAACACTGAAGCTTTCTTT. The J gene is TRBJ1-1, the V gene TRBV5-1; 10 positions match TRBD1. With V trimmed by 6 bases and J by 0 bases, 2 bases remained unmatched. This CDR3 has 14 amino acids. Per germline, CDR1 SGHRS and CDR2 YFSETQ.

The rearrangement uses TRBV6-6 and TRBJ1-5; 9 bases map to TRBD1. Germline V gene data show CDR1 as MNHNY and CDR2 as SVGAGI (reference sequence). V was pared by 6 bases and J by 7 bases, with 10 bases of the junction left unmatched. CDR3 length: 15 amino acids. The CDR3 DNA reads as TGTGCCAGCAGACCTAAGGGACAGGGAAACCAGCCCCAGCATTTT. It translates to CASRPKGQGNQPQHF.

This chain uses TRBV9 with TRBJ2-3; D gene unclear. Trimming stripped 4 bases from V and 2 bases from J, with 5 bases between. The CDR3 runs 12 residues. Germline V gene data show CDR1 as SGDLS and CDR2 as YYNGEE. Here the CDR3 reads CASSPHTDTQYF. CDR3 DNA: TGTGCCAGCAGCCCCCACACAGATACGCAGTATTTT.

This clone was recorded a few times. CDR3 region: CASSFGGRATGELFF. The CDR3 DNA sequence: TGTGCCAGCAGCTTTGGTGGGAGGGCCACCGGGGAGCTGTTTTTT. This chain joins TRBV7-9 and TRBJ2-2; the match to TRBD2 covers 7 bases. The CDR3 covers 15 residues. Losses at the gene ends were 3 bases for V and 4 bases for J; bases not matched to a gene: 5. The germline CDR1 and CDR2 sequences are SEHNR and FQNEAQ (reference sequence).